These T cell receptor beta chains were read from a single sample in a study of shared clonotypes between healthy human individuals. Clones were read by immunoSEQ multiplex PCR, and TCRdb kept only the in-frame ones, dropping some. The sample lists nearly 1 million clones; about 80% were seen once. Sequenced: memory CD4+ T cells sorted from blood. The receptors were sampled from a man aged 18-30 years in good health. CDR3s leave out the opening cysteine and the closing phenylalanine or tryptophan. Rows give clone size only sometimes, using once, few, many, or a class for an expanded clone.

NA	TRBV6-1	ASSEAVTGNQPQH
NA	TRBV6-1	ASSGEGLASDTQY
NA	TRBV5-8	ASHKLQGAQETQY
few	TRBV7-6	ASSLAPQGNSPLH
NA	TRBV5-1	ASSLSGSTYNEQF
NA	TRBV5-1	ASSLIGAAGETQY
NA	TRBV5-1	ASSLDGAAGNTIY
NA	TRBV5-1	ASSLDGMNNEQF
NA	TRBV5-4	ASSTSGANVLT
few	TRBV30	AWSGLGGPNTEAF
NA	TRBV2	ASSESAVTTGYT
NA	TRBV6-5	ASSYWQGSQPQH
few	TRBV28	ASSTNQPQH
NA	TRBV5-8	ASSGTINRVYNEKLF
NA	TRBV9	ASSVGGEQF
NA	TRBV6-6	ASHQGDTQY
few	TRBV7-6	ASRAGLDTEAF
NA	TRBV5-1	ASSPVASRETQY
once	TRBV28	ASSSSGTNEKLF
NA	TRBV30	AWKGSGSTGELF
few	TRBV4-3	ASSRHRGPSYEQY
once	TRBV28	AATDRVTEAF
NA	TRBV19	ASSTSYGGFNYGYT
NA	TRBV4-1	ASSQPGTKGQETQY
NA	TRBV2	ASQAGRTEETQY
NA	TRBV6-6	ASRTEDSSDTQY
NA	TRBV6-1	ASSGRDSWNTEAF
NA	TRBV5-1	ASSLDGTDTQY
NA	TRBV7-2	ASSPWGQGNSNQPQH
NA	TRBV5-1	ASSLLGGSNQPQH
NA	TRBV6-1	ASENTDRVYGYT
NA	TRBV14	ASSLLLTLNTEAF
NA	TRBV5-1	ASKVEPGANVLT
NA	TRBV5-1	ASSLAGFLNTEAF
NA	TRBV19	ASSIWWDRDAEQY
NA	TRBV4-1	ASSQGPGHSGNTIY
NA	TRBV19	ASTYTPNNSPLH
NA	TRBV5-1	ASSPGQNNSPLH
NA	TRBV7-7	ASSLDGTWGETQY
NA	TRBV11-1	ASSPLNTDTQY
NA	TRBV7-2	ASSLSMAGVETQY
NA	TRBV19	ASSPAGKRSIQY
NA	TRBV30	AWSLNEKLF
NA	TRBV30	AWSVGQGNQPQH
many	TRBV6-6	ASRPGKGSNYGYT
NA	TRBV5-1	ASSPSQETQY
NA	TRBV6-1	ATHRGDRGNQPQH
few	TRBV11-2	ASSLTAFASTDTQY